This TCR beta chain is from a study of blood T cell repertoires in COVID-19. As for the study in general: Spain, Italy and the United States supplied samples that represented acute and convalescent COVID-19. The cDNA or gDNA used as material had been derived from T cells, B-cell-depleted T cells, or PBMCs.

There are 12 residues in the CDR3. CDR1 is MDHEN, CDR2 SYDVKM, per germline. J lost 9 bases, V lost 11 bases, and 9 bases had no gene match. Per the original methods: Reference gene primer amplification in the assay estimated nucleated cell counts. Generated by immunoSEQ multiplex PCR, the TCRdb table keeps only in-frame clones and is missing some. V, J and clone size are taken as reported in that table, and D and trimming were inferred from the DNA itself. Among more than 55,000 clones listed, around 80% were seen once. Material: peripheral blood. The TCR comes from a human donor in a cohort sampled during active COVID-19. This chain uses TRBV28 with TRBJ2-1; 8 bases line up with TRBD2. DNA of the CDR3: TGTGCCGTATTAACCGGGAGGGGTGAGCAGTTCTTC. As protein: CAVLTGRGEQFF.